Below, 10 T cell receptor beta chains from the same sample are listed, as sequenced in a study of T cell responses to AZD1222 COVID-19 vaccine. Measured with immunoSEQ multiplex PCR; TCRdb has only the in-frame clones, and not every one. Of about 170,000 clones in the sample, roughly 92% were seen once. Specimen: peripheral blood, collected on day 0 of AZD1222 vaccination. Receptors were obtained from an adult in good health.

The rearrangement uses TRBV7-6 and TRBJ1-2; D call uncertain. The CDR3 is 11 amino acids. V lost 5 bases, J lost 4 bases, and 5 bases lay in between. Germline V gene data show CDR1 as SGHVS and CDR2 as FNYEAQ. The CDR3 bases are TGTGCCAGCAGCGCCTCCTATGGCTACACCTTC. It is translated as CASSASYGYTF.

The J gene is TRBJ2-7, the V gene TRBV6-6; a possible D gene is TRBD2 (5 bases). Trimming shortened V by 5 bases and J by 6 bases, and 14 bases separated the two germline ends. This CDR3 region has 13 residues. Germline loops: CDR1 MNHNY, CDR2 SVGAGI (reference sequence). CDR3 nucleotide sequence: TGTGCCAGCAGTCCCCTAATCCGGGGCGAGCAGTACTTC. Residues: CASSPLIRGEQYF.

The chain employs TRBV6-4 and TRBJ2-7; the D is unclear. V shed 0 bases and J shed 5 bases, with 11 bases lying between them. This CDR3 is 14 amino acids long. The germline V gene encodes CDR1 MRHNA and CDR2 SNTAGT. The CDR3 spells CASSDSSRSHEQYF. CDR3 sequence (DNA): TGTGCCAGCAGTGACTCGAGCCGAAGCCACGAGCAGTACTTC.

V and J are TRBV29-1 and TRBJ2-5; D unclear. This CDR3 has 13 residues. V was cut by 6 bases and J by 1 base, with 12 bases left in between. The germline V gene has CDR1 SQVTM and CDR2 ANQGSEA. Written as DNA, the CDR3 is TGCAGCGTAAGGCAGGTTATCCAAGAGACCCAGTACTTC. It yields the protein CSVRQVIQETQYF.

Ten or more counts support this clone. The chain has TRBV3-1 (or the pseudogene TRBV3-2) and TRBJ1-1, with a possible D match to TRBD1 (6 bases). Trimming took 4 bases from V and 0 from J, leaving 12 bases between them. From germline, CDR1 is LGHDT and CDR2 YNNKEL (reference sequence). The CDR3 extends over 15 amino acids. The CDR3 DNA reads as TGTGCCAGCAGCCTCCCGGGGGCCATGAACACTGAAGCTTTCTTT. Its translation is CASSLPGAMNTEAFF.

CDR3 in amino acids: CASSYWISDRVGYGYTF. The DNA of the CDR3 is TGTGCCAGCAGCTATTGGATATCCGACAGGGTGGGCTATGGCTACACCTTC. The genes are TRBV5-8 and TRBJ1-2; TRBD1 agrees at 7 bases. CDR3 length: 17 residues. The J segment lost 4 bases and the V segment lost 3 bases, leaving 15 bases of the junction unmatched. Germline assignment: CDR1 SGHTS and CDR2 YDEGEE.

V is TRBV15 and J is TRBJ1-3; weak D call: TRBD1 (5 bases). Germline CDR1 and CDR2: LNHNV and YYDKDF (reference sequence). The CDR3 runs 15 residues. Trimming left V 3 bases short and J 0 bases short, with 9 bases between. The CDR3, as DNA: TGTGCCACCAGCAGGGGGCAAGACTCTGGAAACACCATATATTTT. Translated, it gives CATSRGQDSGNTIYF. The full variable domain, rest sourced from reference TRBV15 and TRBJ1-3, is DAMVIQNPRYQVTQFGKPVTLSCSQTLNHNVMYWYQQKSSQAPKLLFHYYDKDFNNEADTPDNFQSRRPNTSFCFLDIRSPGLGDTAMYLCATSRGQDSGNTIYFGEGSWLTVV.

The CDR3 DNA reads as TGTGCCAGCAGCGTAGGGTTGAATAGCAATCAGCCCCAGCATTTT. It translates to CASSVGLNSNQPQHF. This chain connects TRBV9 to TRBJ1-5; D is uncertain. From germline, CDR1 is SGDLS and CDR2 YYNGEE. The CDR3 consists of 15 residues. V lost 0 bases and J 0 bases, leaving 7 bases between the germline ends.

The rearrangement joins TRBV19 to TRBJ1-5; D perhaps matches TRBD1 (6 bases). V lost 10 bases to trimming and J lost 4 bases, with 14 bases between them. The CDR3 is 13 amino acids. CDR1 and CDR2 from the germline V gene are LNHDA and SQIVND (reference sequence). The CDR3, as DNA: TGTGCCACTTCCGGGACAAGGAATCAGCCCCAGCATTTT. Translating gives CATSGTRNQPQHF.

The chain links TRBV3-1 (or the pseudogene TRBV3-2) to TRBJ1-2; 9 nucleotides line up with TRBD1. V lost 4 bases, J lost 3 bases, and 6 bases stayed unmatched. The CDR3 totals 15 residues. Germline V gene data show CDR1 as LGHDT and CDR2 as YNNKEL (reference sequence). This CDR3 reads CASSPGDRADYGYTF. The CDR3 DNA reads TGTGCCAGCAGCCCCGGGGACAGGGCAGACTATGGCTACACCTTC.